The clone carrying this T cell receptor beta chain was counted once. The entry originates in a study of T cells in tuberculosis. Background on the study: CD1B tetramers identified T cells specific for mycobacterial lipid GMM.

The length of the CDR3 is 15 residues. Per germline, CDR1 GTSNPN and CDR2 SVGIG (reference sequence). The germline V and J ends were trimmed by 1 base and 6 bases, with 18 bases remaining between them. Assay: immunoSEQ multiplex PCR; the TCRdb copy retains only in-frame clones and omits some. The table shows 50,000 to 65,000 clones, with over 75% occurring only once. After thawing and overnight rest, PBMC were stained with GMM-loaded CD1B tetramer, viability dye and anti-CD3 for sorting. CD1B tetramers were loaded with Rhodococcus equi-derived C32 glucose monomycolate. The source of this sequence is an adult woman with latent tuberculosis. Material for sequencing was CD1b-GMM tetramer-negative cells sorted from PBMCs. The V call is TRBV30, the J call TRBJ1-2, with a possible D match to TRBD1 (6 bases). The CDR3 DNA follows: TGTGCCTGGAGTGGGGACAACGACTCGATCCATGGCTACACCTTC. It codes for CAWSGDNDSIHGYTF.